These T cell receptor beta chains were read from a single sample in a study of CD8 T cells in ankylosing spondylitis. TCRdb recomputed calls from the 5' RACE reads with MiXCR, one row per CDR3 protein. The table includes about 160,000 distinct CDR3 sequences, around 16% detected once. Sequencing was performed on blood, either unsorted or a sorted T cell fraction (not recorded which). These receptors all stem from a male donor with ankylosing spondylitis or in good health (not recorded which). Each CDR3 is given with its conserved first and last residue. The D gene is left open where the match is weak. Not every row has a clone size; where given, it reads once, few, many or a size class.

CDR3: CASSLGQKLAKNIQYF
DNA: TGTGCCAGCAGCCTCGGACAAAAACTAGCCAAAAACATTCAGTACTTC
D: .
V: TRBV3-1
J: TRBJ2-4
size: many

CDR3: CASSQPLTMNTEAFF
DNA: TGTGCCAGCAGCCAACCCTTGACCATGAACACTGAAGCTTTCTTT
D: .
V: TRBV3-1
J: TRBJ1-1
size: .

CDR3: CASIPLPESYEQYF
DNA: TGCGCCAGCATCCCGCTACCGGAATCCTACGAGCAGTACTTC
D: .
V: TRBV5-1
J: TRBJ2-7
size: .

CDR3: CASSLGYWGEGAEAFF
DNA: TGCGCCAGCAGTCTTGGGTATTGGGGTGAGGGGGCTGAAGCTTTCTTT
D: .
V: TRBV5-1
J: TRBJ1-1
size: many

CDR3: CSVLAGVETQYF
DNA: TGCAGCGTTCTAGCGGGAGTCGAGACCCAGTACTTC
D: TRBD2
V: TRBV29-1
J: TRBJ2-5
size: many

CDR3: CASSLFGIDEQFF
DNA: TGCGCCAGCAGCTTGTTCGGTATCGATGAGCAGTTCTTC
D: .
V: TRBV5-1
J: TRBJ2-1
size: many

CDR3: CSGTPKGARDEQFF
DNA: TGCAGTGGAACCCCAAAGGGGGCGCGTGATGAGCAGTTCTTC
D: TRBD1
V: TRBV20-1
J: TRBJ2-1
size: many

CDR3: CASSPGQSSYEQYF
DNA: TGTGCCAGCAGCCCGGGACAGAGCTCCTACGAGCAGTACTTC
D: TRBD1
V: TRBV28
J: TRBJ2-7
size: many

CDR3: CSARKPRGVVNTEAFF
DNA: TGCAGTGCTAGAAAGCCCAGAGGGGTCGTGAACACTGAAGCTTTCTTT
D: .
V: TRBV20-1
J: TRBJ1-1
size: many

CDR3: CASSSPPREKLFF
DNA: TGTGCCAGCAGTTCCCCCCCCAGGGAAAAACTGTTTTTT
D: .
V: TRBV6-5
J: TRBJ1-4
size: many

CDR3: CATTRQGNYGYTF
DNA: TGTGCCACGACACGACAGGGGAACTATGGCTACACCTTC
D: TRBD1
V: TRBV6-5
J: TRBJ1-2
size: many

CDR3: CATSGRLAGIHNEQFF
DNA: TGTGCCACCAGCGGCCGACTAGCGGGAATCCACAATGAGCAGTTCTTC
D: TRBD2
V: TRBV15
J: TRBJ2-1
size: few

CDR3: CANGSGTGYF
DNA: TGTGCCAACGGCTCAGGGACTGGGTATTTT
D: .
V: TRBV12-3/TRBV12-4
J: TRBJ1-3
size: .

CDR3: CASSFSSGAGELFF
DNA: TGTGCCAGCAGTTTCTCTAGCGGAGCCGGGGAGCTGTTTTTT
D: TRBD2
V: TRBV6-5
J: TRBJ2-2
size: few

CDR3: CASSSPGVNTEAFF
DNA: TGTGCCAGCAGCTCCCCAGGGGTGAACACTGAAGCTTTCTTT
D: .
V: TRBV11-2
J: TRBJ1-1
size: many

CDR3: CASSLGSTRAFF
DNA: TGCGCCAGCAGCTTGGGATCTACGAGGGCTTTCTTT
D: .
V: TRBV5-1
J: TRBJ1-1
size: few

CDR3: CASTDPRGSPYNEQFF
DNA: TGTGCCAGCACCGACCCAAGGGGCTCCCCCTACAATGAGCAGTTCTTC
D: .
V: TRBV28
J: TRBJ2-1
size: once

CDR3: CAAGQGNQPQHF
DNA: TGTGCCGCGGGACAGGGCAATCAGCCCCAGCATTTT
D: TRBD1
V: TRBV6-5
J: TRBJ1-5
size: .

CDR3: CATSEGTSGTDTQYF
DNA: TGTGCCACCAGTGAGGGGACTAGCGGAACAGATACGCAGTATTTT
D: TRBD2
V: TRBV24-1
J: TRBJ2-3
size: many

CDR3: CASSSWTADTQYF
DNA: TGTGCCAGCAGTTCCTGGACAGCAGATACGCAGTATTTT
D: .
V: TRBV27
J: TRBJ2-3
size: .

CDR3: CATSDLGDRGLKTQYF
DNA: TGTGCCACCAGTGATTTGGGGGACAGGGGGCTCAAGACCCAGTACTTC
D: TRBD1
V: TRBV24-1
J: TRBJ2-5
size: .

CDR3: CASSTHWGAENEQFF
DNA: TGTGCCAGCAGTACCCATTGGGGGGCGGAGAATGAGCAGTTCTTC
D: .
V: TRBV28
J: TRBJ2-1
size: .

CDR3: CSARVRGQPSYEQYF
DNA: TGCAGTGCTAGGGTTCGGGGGCAACCCTCCTACGAGCAGTACTTC
D: .
V: TRBV20-1
J: TRBJ2-7
size: many

CDR3: CASIETRGSDTQYF
DNA: TGTGCCAGCATCGAAACTCGGGGTTCAGATACGCAGTATTTT
D: .
V: TRBV5-5
J: TRBJ2-3
size: many

CDR3: CASSPRTGSAGELFF
DNA: TGTGCCAGCAGTCCCCGGACAGGGAGCGCCGGGGAGCTGTTTTTT
D: TRBD1
V: TRBV14
J: TRBJ2-2
size: many

CDR3: CATNSGSGYNEQFF
DNA: TGTGCAACCAACAGCGGGAGTGGGTACAATGAGCAGTTCTTC
D: TRBD2
V: TRBV19
J: TRBJ2-1
size: few

CDR3: CASSYGSGGHEQYF
DNA: TGTGCCAGCAGTTACGGCTCAGGGGGACACGAGCAGTACTTC
D: TRBD1
V: TRBV6-5
J: TRBJ2-7
size: many

CDR3: CASSEGGTAGNTIYF
DNA: TGCGCCAGCAGTGAGGGGGGGACTGCTGGAAACACCATATATTTT
D: .
V: TRBV10-1
J: TRBJ1-3
size: .

CDR3: CASSPPTPYEQYF
DNA: TGTGCCAGCAGCCCCCCGACCCCCTACGAGCAGTACTTC
D: .
V: TRBV3-1
J: TRBJ2-7
size: few

CDR3: CASSLEGALRAEAFF
DNA: TGCGCCAGCAGCTTGGAAGGGGCCCTTCGGGCGGAAGCTTTCTTT
D: .
V: TRBV5-1
J: TRBJ1-1
size: few

CDR3: CASQGQGFRGYTF
DNA: TGTGCCAGCCAGGGACAGGGCTTTCGTGGCTACACCTTC
D: TRBD1
V: TRBV27
J: TRBJ1-2
size: many

CDR3: CASSLATQVREDEQFF
DNA: TGTGCCAGCAGCTTGGCTACCCAGGTCAGGGAGGATGAGCAGTTCTTC
D: .
V: TRBV5-6
J: TRBJ2-1
size: few

CDR3: CASSRGGQGSYEQYF
DNA: TGTGCCAGCAGCAGAGGGGGCCAGGGATCGTACGAGCAGTACTTC
D: TRBD1
V: TRBV28
J: TRBJ2-7
size: few

CDR3: CSASPPGLAGTLRGEQYF
DNA: TGCAGTGCCTCTCCGCCCGGACTAGCGGGGACCCTCCGAGGCGAGCAGTACTTC
D: TRBD2
V: TRBV20-1
J: TRBJ2-7
size: many

CDR3: CSANRRTGKGADTQYF
DNA: TGCAGTGCAAACAGACGGACAGGGAAGGGGGCAGATACGCAGTATTTT
D: TRBD1
V: TRBV20-1
J: TRBJ2-3
size: many

CDR3: CASSRTVISTDTQYF
DNA: TGTGCCAGCAGCAGGACGGTTATTAGCACAGATACGCAGTATTTT
D: .
V: TRBV2
J: TRBJ2-3
size: few

CDR3: CSAKTQGASKNIQYF
DNA: TGCAGTGCTAAGACCCAGGGGGCTAGCAAAAACATTCAGTACTTC
D: TRBD1
V: TRBV20-1
J: TRBJ2-4
size: many

CDR3: CASSPGQSPPGTQYF
DNA: TGTGCCAGCTCACCAGGTCAATCTCCGCCAGGGACCCAGTACTTC
D: .
V: TRBV18
J: TRBJ2-5
size: .

CDR3: CASSQGWDREREKLFF
DNA: TGCGCCAGCAGCCAAGGCTGGGACAGGGAGAGGGAAAAACTGTTTTTT
D: TRBD1
V: TRBV4-1
J: TRBJ1-4
size: .

CDR3: CSAEQGRGLAATNEQFF
DNA: TGCAGTGCTGAGCAGGGGAGGGGGTTAGCGGCAACCAATGAGCAGTTCTTC
D: .
V: TRBV20-1
J: TRBJ2-1
size: .

CDR3: CASSVGQLTGANVLTF
DNA: TGCGCCAGCAGCGTGGGACAGTTGACTGGGGCCAACGTCCTGACTTTC
D: TRBD1
V: TRBV5-1
J: TRBJ2-6
size: few

CDR3: CASSFQGRESTEAFF
DNA: TGTGCCAGCTCATTCCAAGGGAGGGAGAGCACTGAAGCTTTCTTT
D: .
V: TRBV18
J: TRBJ1-1
size: .

CDR3: CASSSGLWSTDTQYF
DNA: TGTGCCAGCAGCTCCGGACTGTGGAGCACAGATACGCAGTATTTT
D: .
V: TRBV14
J: TRBJ2-3
size: .

CDR3: CATSDKTLGSYEQYF
DNA: TGTGCCACCAGTGACAAAACCTTAGGATCCTACGAGCAGTACTTC
D: .
V: TRBV24-1
J: TRBJ2-7
size: .

CDR3: CSATAGTSGFQETQYF
DNA: TGCAGTGCTACGGCGGGGACTAGCGGCTTCCAAGAGACCCAGTACTTC
D: TRBD2
V: TRBV20-1
J: TRBJ2-5
size: many

CDR3: CSVKRDLGSYNEQFF
DNA: TGCAGCGTTAAAAGGGACCTGGGCTCCTACAATGAGCAGTTCTTC
D: .
V: TRBV29-1
J: TRBJ2-1
size: few

CDR3: CSARDRQGGYGYTF
DNA: TGCAGTGCTAGAGATCGGCAGGGCGGCTATGGCTACACCTTC
D: .
V: TRBV20-1
J: TRBJ1-2
size: many

CDR3: CASSSPGDMSPNYGYTF
DNA: TGTGCCAGCAGTTCCCCAGGGGATATGAGTCCTAACTATGGCTACACCTTC
D: .
V: TRBV28
J: TRBJ1-2
size: .

CDR3: CASSLFPRGDTQYF
DNA: TGTGCCAGCAGTTTATTCCCCAGGGGAGATACGCAGTATTTT
D: .
V: TRBV28
J: TRBJ2-3
size: few

CDR3: CASRPAWEGTNTGELFF
DNA: TGTGCCAGTAGACCTGCCTGGGAGGGAACAAACACCGGGGAGCTGTTTTTT
D: TRBD2
V: TRBV19
J: TRBJ2-2
size: many

CDR3: CSAPGDQPGDEQFF
DNA: TGCAGTGCGCCTGGGGATCAGCCAGGGGATGAGCAGTTCTTC
D: .
V: TRBV20-1
J: TRBJ2-1
size: once

CDR3: CASNQAGTTRSGYTF
DNA: TGTGCCAGCAACCAGGCCGGGACTACCCGATCGGGCTACACCTTC
D: .
V: TRBV2
J: TRBJ1-2
size: few

CDR3: CSVEADSYEQYF
DNA: TGCAGCGTTGAAGCCGACTCTTACGAGCAGTACTTC
D: .
V: TRBV29-1
J: TRBJ2-7
size: few

CDR3: CSVEGLAGASTDTQYF
DNA: TGCAGCGTTGAAGGACTAGCGGGAGCGAGCACAGATACGCAGTATTTT
D: TRBD2
V: TRBV29-1
J: TRBJ2-3
size: many

CDR3: CASSLDTGDYNEQFF
DNA: TGCGCCAGCAGCTTGGATACGGGGGACTACAATGAGCAGTTCTTC
D: .
V: TRBV5-1
J: TRBJ2-1
size: many

CDR3: CASSYSAPGGIGAYEQYF
DNA: TGTGCCAGCAGTTACTCTGCCCCGGGAGGAATTGGGGCCTACGAGCAGTACTTC
D: TRBD2
V: TRBV6-5
J: TRBJ2-7
size: many

CDR3: CASSERGRAYNEQFF
DNA: TGTGCCAGCAGTGAGAGGGGAAGGGCCTACAATGAGCAGTTCTTC
D: .
V: TRBV25-1
J: TRBJ2-1
size: .